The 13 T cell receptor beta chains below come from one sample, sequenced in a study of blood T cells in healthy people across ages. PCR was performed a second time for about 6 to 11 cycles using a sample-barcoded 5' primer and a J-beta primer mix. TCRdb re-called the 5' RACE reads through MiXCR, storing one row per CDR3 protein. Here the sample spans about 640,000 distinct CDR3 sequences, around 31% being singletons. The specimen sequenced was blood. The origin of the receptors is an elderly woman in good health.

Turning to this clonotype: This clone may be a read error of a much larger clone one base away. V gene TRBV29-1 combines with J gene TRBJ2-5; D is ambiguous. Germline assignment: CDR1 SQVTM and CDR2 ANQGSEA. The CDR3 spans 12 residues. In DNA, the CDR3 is TGCAACGTTGTATGGTCACAAGAGACCCAGTACTTC. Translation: CNVVWSQETQYF.

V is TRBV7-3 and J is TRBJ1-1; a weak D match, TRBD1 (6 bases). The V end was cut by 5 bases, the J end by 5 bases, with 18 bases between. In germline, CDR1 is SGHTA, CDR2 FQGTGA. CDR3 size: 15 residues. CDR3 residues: CASSPISRGGTEAFF. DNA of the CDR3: TGTGCCAGCAGCCCCATTTCCAGGGGAGGGACTGAAGCTTTCTTT.

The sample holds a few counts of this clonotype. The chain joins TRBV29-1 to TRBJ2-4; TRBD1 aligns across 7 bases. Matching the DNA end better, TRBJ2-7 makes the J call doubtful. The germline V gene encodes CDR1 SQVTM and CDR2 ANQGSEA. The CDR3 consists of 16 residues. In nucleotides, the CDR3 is TGCAGCGTTGAAACCTCTTTACAGGGGCGTACGGACGAGCAGTACTTC. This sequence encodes CSVETSLQGRTDEQYF.

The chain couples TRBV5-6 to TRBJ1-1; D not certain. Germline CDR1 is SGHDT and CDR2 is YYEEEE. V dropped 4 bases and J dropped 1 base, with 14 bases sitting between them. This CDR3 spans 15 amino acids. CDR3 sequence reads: CASSLSDWGNTEAFF. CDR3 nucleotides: TGTGCCAGCAGCCTTAGCGATTGGGGGAACACTGAAGCTTTCTTT.

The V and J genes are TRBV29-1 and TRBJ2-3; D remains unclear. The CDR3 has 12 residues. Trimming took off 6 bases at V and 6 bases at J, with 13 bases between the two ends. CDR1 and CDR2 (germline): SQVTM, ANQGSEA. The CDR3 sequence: CSVPTVGDTQYF. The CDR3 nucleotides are TGCAGCGTGCCGACGGTAGGCGATACGCAGTATTTT.

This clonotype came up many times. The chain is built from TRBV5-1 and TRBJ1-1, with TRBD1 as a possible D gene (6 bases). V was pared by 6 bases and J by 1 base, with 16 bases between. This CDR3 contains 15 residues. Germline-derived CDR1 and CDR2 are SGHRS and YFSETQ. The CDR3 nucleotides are TGCGCCAGCAAAGGGGGATATCGGGAGAACACTGAAGCTTTCTTT. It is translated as CASKGGYRENTEAFF.

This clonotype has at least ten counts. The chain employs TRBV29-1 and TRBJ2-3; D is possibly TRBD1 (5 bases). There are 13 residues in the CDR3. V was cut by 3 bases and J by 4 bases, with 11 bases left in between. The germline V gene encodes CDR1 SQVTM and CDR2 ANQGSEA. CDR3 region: CSVEQGWPDTQYF. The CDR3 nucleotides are TGCAGCGTTGAGCAGGGTTGGCCAGATACGCAGTATTTT.

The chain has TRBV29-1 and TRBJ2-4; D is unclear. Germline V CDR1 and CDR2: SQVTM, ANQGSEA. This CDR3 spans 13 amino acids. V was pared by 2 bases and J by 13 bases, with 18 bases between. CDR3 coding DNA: TGCAGCGTTGAAACGGATGGTCCCTACGGGCAGTACTTC. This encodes CSVETDGPYGQYF. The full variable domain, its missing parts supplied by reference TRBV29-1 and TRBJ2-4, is SAVISQKPSRDICQRGTSLTIQCQVDSQVTMMFWYRQQPGQSLTLIATANQGSEATYESGFVIDKFPISRPNLTFSTLTVSNMSPEDSSIYLCSVETDGPYGQYFGAGTRLSVL.

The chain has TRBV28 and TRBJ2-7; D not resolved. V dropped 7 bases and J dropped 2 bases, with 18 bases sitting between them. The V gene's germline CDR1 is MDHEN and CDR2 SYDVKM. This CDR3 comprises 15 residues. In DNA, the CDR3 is TGTGCCAGCAAACCCGATCCTGGGCCCCCCTACGAGCAGTACTTC. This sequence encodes CASKPDPGPPYEQYF.

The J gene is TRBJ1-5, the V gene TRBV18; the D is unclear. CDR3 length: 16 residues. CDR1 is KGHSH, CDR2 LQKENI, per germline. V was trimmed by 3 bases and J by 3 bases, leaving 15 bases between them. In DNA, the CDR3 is TGTGCCAGCTCACCGGGAGGCGGTGATATCAATCAGCCCCAGCATTTT. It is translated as CASSPGGGDINQPQHF.

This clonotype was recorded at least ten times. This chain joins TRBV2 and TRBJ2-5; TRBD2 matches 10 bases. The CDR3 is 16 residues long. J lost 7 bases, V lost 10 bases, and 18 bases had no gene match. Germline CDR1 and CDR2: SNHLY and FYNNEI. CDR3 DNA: TGTGCCACCCGGCCATTCGGACTAGCGGCATCCGGGACCCAGTACTTC. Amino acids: CATRPFGLAASGTQYF.

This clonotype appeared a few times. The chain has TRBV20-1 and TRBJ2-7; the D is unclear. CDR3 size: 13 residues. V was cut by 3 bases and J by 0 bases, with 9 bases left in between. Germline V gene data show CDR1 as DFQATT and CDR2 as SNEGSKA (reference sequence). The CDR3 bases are TGCAGTGCTAGTGTAGGGATCTCCTACGAGCAGTACTTC. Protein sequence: CSASVGISYEQYF.

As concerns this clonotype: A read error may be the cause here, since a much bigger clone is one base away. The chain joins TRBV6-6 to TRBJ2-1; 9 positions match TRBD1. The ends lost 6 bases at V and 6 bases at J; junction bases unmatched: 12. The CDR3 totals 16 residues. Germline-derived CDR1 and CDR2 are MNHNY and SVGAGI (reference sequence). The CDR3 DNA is TGTGCCAGCAGACAAACCGGGACAGGGACATGCAATGAGCAGTTCTTC. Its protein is CASRQTGTGTCNEQFF.